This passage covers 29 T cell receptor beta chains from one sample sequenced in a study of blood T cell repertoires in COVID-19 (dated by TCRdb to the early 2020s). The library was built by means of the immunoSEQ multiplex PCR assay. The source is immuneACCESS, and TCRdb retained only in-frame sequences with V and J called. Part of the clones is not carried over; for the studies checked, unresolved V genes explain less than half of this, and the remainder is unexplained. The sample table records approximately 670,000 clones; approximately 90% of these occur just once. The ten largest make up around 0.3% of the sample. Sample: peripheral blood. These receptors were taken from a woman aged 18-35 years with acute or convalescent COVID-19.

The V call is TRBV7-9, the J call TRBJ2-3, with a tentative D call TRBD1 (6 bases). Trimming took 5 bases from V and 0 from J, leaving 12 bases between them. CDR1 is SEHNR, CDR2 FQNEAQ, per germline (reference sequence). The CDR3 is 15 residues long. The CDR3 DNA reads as TGTGCCAGCAGCCCGAGACAGGAAAGCACAGATACGCAGTATTTT. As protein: CASSPRQESTDTQYF.

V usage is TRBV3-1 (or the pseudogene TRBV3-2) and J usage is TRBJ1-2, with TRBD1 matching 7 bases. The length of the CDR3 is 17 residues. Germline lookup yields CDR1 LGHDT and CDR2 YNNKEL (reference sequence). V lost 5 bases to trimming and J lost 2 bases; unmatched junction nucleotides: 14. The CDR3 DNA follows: TGTGCCAGCAGCTCCACCGGGCCCACAGGGGTGAACTATGGCTACACCTTC. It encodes CASSSTGPTGVNYGYTF.

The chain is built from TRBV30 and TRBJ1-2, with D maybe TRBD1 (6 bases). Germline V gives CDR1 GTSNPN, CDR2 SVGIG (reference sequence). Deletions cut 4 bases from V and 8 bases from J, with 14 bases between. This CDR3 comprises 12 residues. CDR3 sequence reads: CAWKGDMGGYTF. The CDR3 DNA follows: TGTGCCTGGAAAGGGGACATGGGCGGCTACACCTTC.

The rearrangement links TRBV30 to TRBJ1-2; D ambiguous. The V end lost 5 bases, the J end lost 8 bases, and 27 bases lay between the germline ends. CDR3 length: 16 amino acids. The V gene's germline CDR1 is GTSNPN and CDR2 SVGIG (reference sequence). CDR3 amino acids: CAWDYGFGETSIGYTF. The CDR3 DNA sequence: TGTGCCTGGGACTACGGCTTTGGGGAAACTTCTATCGGCTACACCTTC.

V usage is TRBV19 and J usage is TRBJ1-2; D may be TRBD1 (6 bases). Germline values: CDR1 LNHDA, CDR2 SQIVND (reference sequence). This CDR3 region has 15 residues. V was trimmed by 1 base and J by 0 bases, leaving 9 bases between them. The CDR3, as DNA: TGTGCCAGTAGTATAGGGGACACCTCTAACTATGGCTACACCTTC. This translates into CASSIGDTSNYGYTF.

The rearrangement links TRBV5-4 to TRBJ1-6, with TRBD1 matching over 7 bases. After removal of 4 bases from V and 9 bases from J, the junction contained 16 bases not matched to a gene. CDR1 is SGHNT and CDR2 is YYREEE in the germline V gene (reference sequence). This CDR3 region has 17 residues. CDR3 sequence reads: CASSGGLGTAASSPLHF. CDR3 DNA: TGTGCCAGCAGCGGGGGACTTGGGACAGCTGCCAGTTCACCCCTCCACTTT.

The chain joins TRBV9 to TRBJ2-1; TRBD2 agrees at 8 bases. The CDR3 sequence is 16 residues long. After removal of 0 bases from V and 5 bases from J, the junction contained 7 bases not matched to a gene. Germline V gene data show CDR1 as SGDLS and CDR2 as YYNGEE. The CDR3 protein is CASSVGTGGMNNEQFF. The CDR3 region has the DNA TGTGCCAGCAGCGTAGGGACGGGGGGGATGAACAATGAGCAGTTCTTC.

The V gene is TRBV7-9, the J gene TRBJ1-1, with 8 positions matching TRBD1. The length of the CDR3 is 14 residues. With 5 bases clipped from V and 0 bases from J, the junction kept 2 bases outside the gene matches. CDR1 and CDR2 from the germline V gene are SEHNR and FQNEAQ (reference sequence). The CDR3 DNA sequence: TGTGCCAGCAGCCGGACAGGGTTGAACACTGAAGCTTTCTTT. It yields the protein CASSRTGLNTEAFF. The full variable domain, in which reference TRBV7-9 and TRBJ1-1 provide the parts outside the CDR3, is DTGVSQNPRHKITKRGQNVTFRCDPISEHNRLYWYRQTLGQGPEFLTYFQNEAQLEKSRLLSDRFSAERPKGSFSTLEIQRTEQGDSAMYLCASSRTGLNTEAFFGQGTRLTVV.

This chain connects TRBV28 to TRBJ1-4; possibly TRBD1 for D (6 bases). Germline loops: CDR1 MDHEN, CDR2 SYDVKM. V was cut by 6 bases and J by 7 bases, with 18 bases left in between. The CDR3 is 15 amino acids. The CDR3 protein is CASRGGARNFEKLFF. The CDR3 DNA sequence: TGTGCCAGCAGAGGGGGGGCCAGGAATTTTGAAAAACTGTTTTTT.

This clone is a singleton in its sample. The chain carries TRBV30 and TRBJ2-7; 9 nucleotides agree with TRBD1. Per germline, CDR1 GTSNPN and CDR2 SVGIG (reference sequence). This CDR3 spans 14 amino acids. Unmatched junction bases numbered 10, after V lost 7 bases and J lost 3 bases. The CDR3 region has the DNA TGTGCCTCTGGGAGGACAGGGGTACTCTACGAGCAGTACTTC. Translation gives CASGRTGVLYEQYF.

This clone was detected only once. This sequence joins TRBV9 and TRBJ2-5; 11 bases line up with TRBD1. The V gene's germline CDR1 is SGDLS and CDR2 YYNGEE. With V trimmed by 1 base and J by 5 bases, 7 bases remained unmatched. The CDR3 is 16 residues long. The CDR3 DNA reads TGTGCCAGCAGCGTACGCGGGACAGGGGGTGGGGAGACCCAGTACTTC. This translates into CASSVRGTGGGETQYF.

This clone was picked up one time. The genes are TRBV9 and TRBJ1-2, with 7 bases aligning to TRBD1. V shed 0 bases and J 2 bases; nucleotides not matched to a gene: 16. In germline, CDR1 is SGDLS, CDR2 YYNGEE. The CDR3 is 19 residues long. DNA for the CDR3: TGTGCCAGCAGCGTAGGAATAGGGGGCGCGGTAGGGGTCAACTATGGCTACACCTTC. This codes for CASSVGIGGAVGVNYGYTF.

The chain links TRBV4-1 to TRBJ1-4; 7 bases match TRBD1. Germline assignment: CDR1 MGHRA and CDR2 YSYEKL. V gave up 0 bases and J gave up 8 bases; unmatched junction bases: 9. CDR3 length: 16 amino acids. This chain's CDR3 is CASSQDHRDSGEKLFF. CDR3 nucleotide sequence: TGCGCCAGCAGCCAAGATCACCGGGACAGCGGAGAAAAACTGTTTTTT.

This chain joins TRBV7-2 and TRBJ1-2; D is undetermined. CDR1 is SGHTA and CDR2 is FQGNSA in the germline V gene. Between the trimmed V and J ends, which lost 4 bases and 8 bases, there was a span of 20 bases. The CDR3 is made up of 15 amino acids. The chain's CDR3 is CASSSYSGKEMGYTF. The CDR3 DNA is TGTGCCAGCAGCTCTTACTCCGGGAAAGAAATGGGCTACACCTTC.

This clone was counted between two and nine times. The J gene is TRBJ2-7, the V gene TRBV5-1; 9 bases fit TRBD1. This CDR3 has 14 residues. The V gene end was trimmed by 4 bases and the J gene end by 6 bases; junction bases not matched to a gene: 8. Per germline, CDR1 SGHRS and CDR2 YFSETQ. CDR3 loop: CASSGPGQGFEQYF. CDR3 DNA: TGCGCCAGCAGCGGGCCGGGACAGGGATTCGAGCAGTACTTC.

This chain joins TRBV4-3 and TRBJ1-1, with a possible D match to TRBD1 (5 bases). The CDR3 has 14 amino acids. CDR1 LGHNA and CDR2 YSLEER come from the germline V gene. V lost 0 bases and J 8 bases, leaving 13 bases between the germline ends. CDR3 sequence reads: CASSQDRTYQEAFF. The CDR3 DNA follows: TGCGCCAGCAGCCAAGACAGGACATACCAAGAAGCTTTCTTT.

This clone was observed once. CDR3 sequence: CASSINRAGNQPQHF. In nucleotides, the CDR3 is TGTGCCAGTAGTATTAATCGGGCAGGGAATCAGCCCCAGCATTTT. The chain couples TRBV19 to TRBJ1-5, with D tentatively TRBD1 (5 bases). Germline CDR1 reads LNHDA; CDR2 reads SQIVND (reference sequence). This CDR3 comprises 15 residues. V was clipped by 3 bases and J by 4 bases, with 13 bases between them.

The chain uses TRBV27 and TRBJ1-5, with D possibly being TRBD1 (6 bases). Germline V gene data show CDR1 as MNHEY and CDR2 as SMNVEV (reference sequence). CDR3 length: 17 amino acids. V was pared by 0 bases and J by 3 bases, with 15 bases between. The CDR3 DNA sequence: TGTGCCAGCAGTTTATCGTTAACAGGGCTTTCCAATCAGCCCCAGCATTTT. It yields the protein CASSLSLTGLSNQPQHF.

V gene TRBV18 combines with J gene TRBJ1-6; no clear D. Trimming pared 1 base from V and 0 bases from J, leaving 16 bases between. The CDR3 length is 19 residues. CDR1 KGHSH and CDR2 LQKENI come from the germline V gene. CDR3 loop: CASSPQANRRSSYNSPLHF. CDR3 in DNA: TGTGCCAGCTCACCACAGGCGAACCGTAGGAGCTCCTATAATTCACCCCTCCACTTT.

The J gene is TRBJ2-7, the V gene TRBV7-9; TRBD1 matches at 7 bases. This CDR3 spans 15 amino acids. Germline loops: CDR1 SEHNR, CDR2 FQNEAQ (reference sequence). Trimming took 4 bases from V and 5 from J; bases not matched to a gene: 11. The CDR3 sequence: CASSWGQYVGDEQYF. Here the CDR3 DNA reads TGTGCCAGCAGCTGGGGACAGTACGTAGGTGACGAGCAGTACTTC.

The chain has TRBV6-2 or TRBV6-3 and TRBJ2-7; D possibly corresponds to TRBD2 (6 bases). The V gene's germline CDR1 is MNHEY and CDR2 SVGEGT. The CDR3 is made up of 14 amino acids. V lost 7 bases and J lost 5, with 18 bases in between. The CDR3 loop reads CASNPRGRTHEQYF. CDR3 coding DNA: TGTGCCAGCAACCCCCGGGGGAGGACCCACGAGCAGTACTTC.

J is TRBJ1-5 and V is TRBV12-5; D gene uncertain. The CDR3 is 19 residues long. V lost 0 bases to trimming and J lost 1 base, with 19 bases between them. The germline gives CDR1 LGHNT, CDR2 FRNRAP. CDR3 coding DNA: TGTGCTAGTGGTTTGGTAATTATGGCGGTCGAGGGAAGCAATCAGCCCCAGCATTTT. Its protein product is CASGLVIMAVEGSNQPQHF.

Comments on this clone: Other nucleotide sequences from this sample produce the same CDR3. Here the CDR3 reads CASSPRTGGNTEAFF. The CDR3 DNA reads as TGTGCCAGCAGCCCCCGGACAGGGGGCAACACTGAAGCTTTCTTT. This sequence joins TRBV21-1 and TRBJ1-1; the table's TRBD1 call for D was not verified on the DNA. TRBV21-1 is reported as a pseudogene. The length of the CDR3 is 15 residues.

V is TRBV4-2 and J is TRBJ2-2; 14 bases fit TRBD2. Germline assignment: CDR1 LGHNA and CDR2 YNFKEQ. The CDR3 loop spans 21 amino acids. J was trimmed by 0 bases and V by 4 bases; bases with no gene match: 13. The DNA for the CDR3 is TGTGCCAGCAGCCCGGTGACGCCGGGACTAGCGGGGGCCACGAACACCGGGGAGCTGTTTTTT. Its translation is CASSPVTPGLAGATNTGELFF.

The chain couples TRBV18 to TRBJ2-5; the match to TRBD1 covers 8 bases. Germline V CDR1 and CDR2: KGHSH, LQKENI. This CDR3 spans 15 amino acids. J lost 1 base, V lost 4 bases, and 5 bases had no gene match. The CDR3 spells CASSRVGQAQETQYF. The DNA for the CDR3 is TGTGCCAGCTCACGGGTGGGACAGGCCCAAGAGACCCAGTACTTC.

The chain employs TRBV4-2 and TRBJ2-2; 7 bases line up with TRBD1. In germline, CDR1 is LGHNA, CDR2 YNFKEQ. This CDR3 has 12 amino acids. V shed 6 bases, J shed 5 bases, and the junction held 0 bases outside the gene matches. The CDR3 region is CASRQGTGELFF. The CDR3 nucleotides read TGTGCCAGCAGACAGGGGACCGGGGAGCTGTTTTTT.

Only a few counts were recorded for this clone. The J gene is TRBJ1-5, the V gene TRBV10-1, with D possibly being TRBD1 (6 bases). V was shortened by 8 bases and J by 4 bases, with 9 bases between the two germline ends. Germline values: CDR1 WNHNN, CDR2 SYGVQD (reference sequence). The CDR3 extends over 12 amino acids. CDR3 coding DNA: TGCGCCAGCTGGACAGAAAATCAGCCCCAGCATTTT. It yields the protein CASWTENQPQHF.

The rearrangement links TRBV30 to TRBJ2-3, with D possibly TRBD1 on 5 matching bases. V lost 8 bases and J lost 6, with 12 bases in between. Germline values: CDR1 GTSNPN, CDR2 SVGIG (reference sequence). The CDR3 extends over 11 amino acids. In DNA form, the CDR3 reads TGTGCCGCCCGACAGAAGGATACGCAGTATTTT. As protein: CAARQKDTQYF.

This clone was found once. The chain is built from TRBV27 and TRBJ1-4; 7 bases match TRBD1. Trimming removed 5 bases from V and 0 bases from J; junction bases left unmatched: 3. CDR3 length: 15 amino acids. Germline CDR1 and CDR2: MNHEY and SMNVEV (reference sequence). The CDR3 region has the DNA TGTGCCAGCAGTACAGGGGTTGCAACTAATGAAAAACTGTTTTTT. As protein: CASSTGVATNEKLFF.